This T cell receptor beta chain comes out of a study of siplizumab effects on memory and regulatory T cells. TCRdb's copy holds only in-frame clones and misses some; the assay was immunoSEQ multiplex PCR. The sample lists some 65,000 clones, about 87% seen once, with about 1.7% in the top ten. The CDR3 covers 15 residues. Between the trimmed V and J ends, which lost 0 bases and 1 base, there was a span of 10 bases. The germline V gene encodes CDR1 SGDLS and CDR2 YYNGEE. The receptor comes from a human donor in good health. The sequencing input was Tregs sorted from blood. This chain joins TRBV9 and TRBJ1-1; perhaps TRBD1 as D (5 bases). The CDR3 is CASSVAIGENTEAFF. CDR3 DNA: TGTGCCAGCAGCGTAGCTATAGGGGAGAACACTGAAGCTTTCTTT.